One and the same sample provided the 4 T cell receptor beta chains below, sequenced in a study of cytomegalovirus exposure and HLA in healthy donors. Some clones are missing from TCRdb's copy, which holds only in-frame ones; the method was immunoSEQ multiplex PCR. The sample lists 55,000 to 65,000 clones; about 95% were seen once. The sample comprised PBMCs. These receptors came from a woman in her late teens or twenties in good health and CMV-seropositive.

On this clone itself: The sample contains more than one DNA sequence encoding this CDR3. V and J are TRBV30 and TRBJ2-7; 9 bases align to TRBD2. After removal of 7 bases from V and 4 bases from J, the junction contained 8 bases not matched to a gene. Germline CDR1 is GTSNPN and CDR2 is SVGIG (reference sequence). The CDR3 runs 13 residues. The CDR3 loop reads CAFGGGGTYEQYF. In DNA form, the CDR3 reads TGTGCCTTTGGCGGGGGGGGGACGTACGAGCAGTACTTC.

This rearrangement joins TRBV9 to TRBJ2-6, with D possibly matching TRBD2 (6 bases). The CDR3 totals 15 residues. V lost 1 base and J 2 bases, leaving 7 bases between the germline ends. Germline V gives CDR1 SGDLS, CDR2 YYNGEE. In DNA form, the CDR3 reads TGTGCCAGCAGCGTACGGGGGACTGGGGCCAACGTCCTGACTTTC. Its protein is CASSVRGTGANVLTF.

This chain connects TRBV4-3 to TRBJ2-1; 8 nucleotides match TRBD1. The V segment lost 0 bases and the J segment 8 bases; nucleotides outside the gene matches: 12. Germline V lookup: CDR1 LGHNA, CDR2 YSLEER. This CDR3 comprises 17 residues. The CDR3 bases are TGCGCCAGCAGCCAAGATGGTCCAGGGGGCTCATGGGATGAGCAGTTCTTC. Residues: CASSQDGPGGSWDEQFF.

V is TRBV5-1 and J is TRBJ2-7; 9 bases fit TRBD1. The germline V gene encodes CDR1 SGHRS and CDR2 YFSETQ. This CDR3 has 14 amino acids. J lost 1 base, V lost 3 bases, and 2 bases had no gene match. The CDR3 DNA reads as TGCGCCAGCAGCTATGGGACAGGGTCCTACGAGCAGTACTTC. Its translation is CASSYGTGSYEQYF.